The 9 T cell receptor beta chains below come from one sample, sequenced in a study of blood T cells in healthy people across ages. The authors ran a second PCR of 7 to 11 cycles using a sample-barcoded 5' primer and a J-beta primer mix. TCRdb recomputed calls from the 5' RACE reads with MiXCR, one row per CDR3 protein. This table holds 730,000 or so distinct CDR3 sequences, 43% found once. The sample consisted of blood. The receptors originated from an older woman in good health.

V is TRBV28 and J is TRBJ1-5; the D is unclear. The CDR3 contains 14 residues. Germline CDR1 MDHEN, CDR2 SYDVKM. The V end lost 5 bases, the J end lost 0 bases, and 8 bases lay between the germline ends. The CDR3 here is CASSLRSSNQPQHF. The CDR3, as DNA: TGTGCCAGCAGTCTCCGTAGTAGCAATCAGCCCCAGCATTTT.

This sequence joins TRBV29-1 and TRBJ1-4, with TRBD1 identical over 7 bases. The CDR3 is 13 residues long. Looked up from germline, CDR1 is SQVTM and CDR2 is ANQGSEA. The V gene end was trimmed by 4 bases and the J gene end by 8 bases; junction bases not matched to a gene: 7. CDR3 sequence reads: CSVAGGNKEKLFF. In nucleotides, the CDR3 is TGCAGCGTTGCAGGGGGGAATAAGGAAAAACTGTTTTTT.

This rearrangement joins TRBV5-1 to TRBJ1-1; D uncertain. Germline V gene lookup returns CDR1 SGHRS and CDR2 YFSETQ. The CDR3 has 13 residues. V shed 0 bases and J shed 6 bases, with 9 bases lying between them. CDR3 nucleotide sequence: TGCGCCAGCAGCTTGGGATTTGCAGCTGAAGCTTTCTTT. Translating it yields CASSLGFAAEAFF.

The table lists this clonotype with a few counts. The CDR3 region is CAISADRGSSYEQYF. The DNA for the CDR3 is TGTGCCATCAGCGCGGACAGGGGCTCATCCTACGAGCAGTACTTC. J is TRBJ2-7 and V is TRBV10-3, with 9 bases aligning to TRBD1. J gave up 1 base and V 6 bases, and 7 bases lay outside the gene matches. The CDR3 is 15 amino acids. Germline V gene data show CDR1 as ENHRY and CDR2 as SYGVKD.

A few counts support this clonotype. CDR3 coding DNA: TGTGCCAGCAATGGACCTACAGCCTTCTACGAGCAGTACTTC. Its translation: CASNGPTAFYEQYF. The chain carries TRBV28 and TRBJ2-7; no clear D gene. Trimming pared 7 bases from V and 3 bases from J, leaving 16 bases between. Germline lookup yields CDR1 MDHEN and CDR2 SYDVKM. The CDR3 extends over 14 amino acids.

This clonotype was detected a few times. The chain employs TRBV18 and TRBJ2-3; TRBD1 matches 8 bases. This CDR3 has 15 amino acids. Trimming removed 2 bases from V and 3 bases from J; junction bases left unmatched: 4. CDR1 is KGHSH, CDR2 LQKENI, per germline. The CDR3 nucleotides read TGTGCCAGCTCACCAGAGCGACAGGGGACAGATACGCAGTATTTT. Its translation is CASSPERQGTDTQYF.

The chain combines TRBV6-1 with TRBJ2-3, with 16 bases matching TRBD2. The CDR3 sequence is 17 residues long. Germline V gene sequence: CDR1 MNHNS, CDR2 SASEGT. After removal of 5 bases from V and 10 bases from J, the junction contained 12 bases not matched to a gene. The CDR3 DNA follows: TGTGCCAGCAGTCCACCGGGACTAGCGGGAGGGCCGAAGGCGCAGTATTTT. Amino acids: CASSPPGLAGGPKAQYF.

The rearrangement links TRBV4-1 to TRBJ2-1; 8 nucleotides agree with TRBD2. V was clipped by 4 bases and J by 2 bases; unmatched bases: 7. This CDR3 has 16 amino acids. CDR1 is MGHRA and CDR2 is YSYEKL in the germline V gene. The CDR3 sequence: CASSPLERGTYNEQFF. The CDR3 DNA follows: TGCGCCAGCAGCCCCCTCGAGCGGGGGACCTACAATGAGCAGTTCTTC.

This clonotype has just a few counts. V is TRBV5-1 and J is TRBJ2-7; D possibly corresponds to TRBD1 (5 bases). Germline-derived CDR1 and CDR2 are SGHRS and YFSETQ. The CDR3 is 13 amino acids. Trimming cost V 4 bases and J 0 bases, with 8 bases left between them. The CDR3 sequence: CASSKDTSYEQYF. In nucleotides, the CDR3 is TGCGCCAGCAGCAAGGACACCTCCTACGAGCAGTACTTC.